This T cell receptor beta chain was sequenced for a study of blood T cell repertoires in COVID-19. For the study at large: The samples span acute and convalescent COVID-19 from the United States, Italy and Spain. T cells, B-cell-depleted T cells, or PBMCs supplied cDNA or gDNA.

CDR1 is LGHDT, CDR2 YNNKEL, per germline (reference sequence). The CDR3 loop spans 15 amino acids. Trimming stripped 0 bases from V and 3 bases from J, with 9 bases between. Original analysis: How many nucleated cells were present was estimated from reference gene primer amplification. The repertoire was sequenced with immunoSEQ multiplex PCR; TCRdb's copy has only in-frame clones and lacks some. The V and J calls and clone size were taken over from that table, and D and trimming were inferred from the DNA. The sample contains some 50,000 clones, 70% to 90% of which appear only once. Sequencing used peripheral blood. The sequence was obtained from a woman aged 65 to 85 with active COVID-19. The chain carries TRBV3-1 (or the pseudogene TRBV3-2) and TRBJ1-3; weak D call: TRBD1 (6 bases). The CDR3 is CASSQDRGYGNTIYF. The CDR3 nucleotides are TGTGCCAGCAGCCAAGATAGGGGGTATGGAAACACCATATATTTT.